This entry is about one TCR beta chain. Its antigen remains unidentified. The input lacks base qualities; no much larger clone sits a single base away. The Qiagen DNeasy kit was used to extract genomic DNA both from unsorted PBMCs and from the negatively selected CD4+ and CD8+ fractions. Amplification of TCR beta CDR3 regions was done by immunoSEQ multiplex PCR with primers that anneal to V and J segments. A synthetic immune receptor repertoire was used to minimize amplification bias, and any remaining bias was removed computationally after sequencing. As for the original processing: Repertoire diversity was quantified as the Shannon entropy index using custom Python scripts. Unsorted, CD4+ and CD8+ repertoires were analyzed separately, except in combined analyses where CD4+ and CD8+ sequences were merged in silico. A clone was considered expanded if an increase in frequency of at least 2-fold after treatment relative to C1D1 was found, and a pseudocount of 0.5 was applied to clones undetected at baseline. Singleton clones were defined as clones with 0 or 1 copy at C1D1, and non-singleton clones were defined as clones with 2 or more copies. Clones expanded in unsorted samples were labelled as CD4+, CD8+ or unknown by matching protein sequences in sorted samples from the same patient. Wilcoxon tests on paired samples were used to test diversity changes from C1D1 to C4D1. TCRdb holds this immuneACCESS table with in-frame rearrangements only. Some clones are missing; in checked studies, unresolved V genes explain under half, and the rest has no known cause. V, J and clone size reflect that table, while D and trimming were determined from the DNA. Counted in this sample were about 34,000 clones; around 80% of them appeared once. Clones ranked in the top ten supply roughly 15% of the sample.

The source of the sample is a study of PD-1 blockade in classical Hodgkin lymphoma (dated by TCRdb to about 2020). At the level of the whole study: Nivolumab dosing was 3 mg/kg intravenously every 2 weeks, continuing until either disease progression or unacceptable toxicity. To define a peripheral blood immune signature of response to PD-1 blockade in classical Hodgkin lymphoma, the study combined TCR beta sequencing with CyTOF. General findings and caveats noted by the study authors: Baseline TCR diversity was reported as lower in newly diagnosed patients than in healthy donors, and lower still in relapsed/refractory patients. The study covered only a single clinical trial cohort, and the causes of the repertoire differences, possibly disease activity or prior therapy, were still not defined. CD4+ but not CD8+ TCR diversity rose significantly by C4D1 (p=0.0027 vs p=0.16), most apparent in complete responders (p=0.02). Among trial patients, those achieving complete response had baseline diversity similar to that of newly diagnosed patients, while diversity was significantly lower in partial responders and progressors. Lower diversity was observed in patients in whom nivolumab was started less than 1 year after ASCT, and these patients were excluded from later analyses so that confounding by immune reconstitution would be avoided.

Per the publication, the time point label means: cycle 2 day 1 (C2D1) of nivolumab. All trial patients had relapsed after autologous stem cell transplantation, with cohorts A, B and C differing in prior brentuximab vedotin exposure. The trial cohort was composed of over 50 patients with relapsed/refractory classical Hodgkin lymphoma, for whom complete response, partial response or progressive disease was recorded as best overall response. Single-agent nivolumab was administered to trial patients in the multi-cohort phase II CheckMate 205 trial. An independent review committee assessed best overall response using the 2007 International Working Group response criteria. Trial PBMCs were collected immediately before nivolumab initiation (C1D1) and during therapy at cycle 2 day 1 and cycle 4 day 1. Peripheral blood was collected in 8 mL Vacutainer Cell Preparation Tubes, from which PBMCs were isolated by centrifugation and then cryopreserved.

V is reduced by 0 bases and J by 4 bases, leaving a spacing of 14 bases between them. The CDR3 numbers 16 residues from cysteine through phenylalanine. Only the CDR3 part of the read is kept: 48 bases, read in frame from the first base. Reading the germline V gene gives CDR1 KGHSY and CDR2 FQNENV. The chain joins TRBV16 to TRBJ2-3; the D gene is perhaps TRBD1 or TRBD2, as each covers 6 bases. The clonotype originates from a human donor with classical Hodgkin lymphoma. The sample here was peripheral blood mononuclear cells (PBMCs), taken before the second cycle of nivolumab. The bases are TGTGCCAGCAGCCAATCGCCGGGGGCGGCCCCAGATACGCAGTATTTT. This codes for CASSQSPGAAPDTQYF.